The T cell receptor (beta chain) described here comes from a study of graft-versus-host responses after intestinal transplantation. As for the study in general: Recipients underwent multivisceral, liver-intestinal, or isolated intestinal transplants. General study points: Where graft-donor T cell macrochimerism was present, patients had high graft-versus-host to host-versus-graft clonal ratios in allografts.

Using immunoSEQ multiplex PCR, the repertoire was profiled, and TCRdb retains in-frame clones only, with some absent. The table has 23,000 or so clones, around nine tenths seen once. This CDR3 is 17 amino acids long. V gave up 5 bases and J gave up 5 bases, with 19 bases separating them. CDR1 is MNHEY, CDR2 SMNVEV, per germline (reference sequence). As concerns this clone: The antigen is undetermined.

This sequence was found in a human patient who received an intestinal transplant, so some T cells may come from the graft donor. Specimen: PBMCs, collected roughly 38 days after intestinal transplant. V gene TRBV27 combines with J gene TRBJ2-6; D gene ambiguous. The CDR3, as DNA: TGTGCCAGCAGTCAAGTATGGCTACAAAGTCGGGCCAACGTCCTGACTTTC. Translation gives CASSQVWLQSRANVLTF.